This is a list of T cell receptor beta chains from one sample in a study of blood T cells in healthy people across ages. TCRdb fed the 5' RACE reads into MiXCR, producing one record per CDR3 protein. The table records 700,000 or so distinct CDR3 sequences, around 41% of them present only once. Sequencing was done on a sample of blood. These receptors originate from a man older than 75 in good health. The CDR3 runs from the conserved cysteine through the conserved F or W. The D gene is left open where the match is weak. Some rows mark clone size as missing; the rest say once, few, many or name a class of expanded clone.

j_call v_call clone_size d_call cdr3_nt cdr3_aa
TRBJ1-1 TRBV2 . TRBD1 TGTGCCAGCAGTGCCCACAGGGGAGACACTGAAGCTTTCTTT CASSAHRGDTEAFF
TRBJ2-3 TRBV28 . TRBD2 TGTGCCAGCAGTTCCTTGACTAGCGGGAGTGGGACAGATACGCAGTATTTT CASSSLTSGSGTDTQYF
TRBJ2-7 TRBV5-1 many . TGCGCCAGCAGCCCCGCCGACGGGGGCTTCGAGCAGTACTTC CASSPADGGFEQYF
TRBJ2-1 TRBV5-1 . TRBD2 TGCGCCAGCAGCACGGGAGTAGCGGGAGGGGTAGTTGGCCTGCGAGATGAGCAGTTCTTC CASSTGVAGGVVGLRDEQFF
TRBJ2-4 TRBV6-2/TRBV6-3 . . TGTGCCAGCACCAATGGGGGAGCCAAAAACATTCAGTACTTC CASTNGGAKNIQYF
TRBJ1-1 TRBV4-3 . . TGCGCCAGCAGCCAAGATAGCGGGGGCTCATGGGCTGAAGCTTTCTTT CASSQDSGGSWAEAFF
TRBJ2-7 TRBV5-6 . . TGTGCCAGCAGCTTCACCGGGACCCCCGGCGAGCAGTACTTC CASSFTGTPGEQYF
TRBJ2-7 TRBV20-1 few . TGCAGTGCTAGAGATCCCTCGACACGGGCCGACTACGAGCAGTACTTC CSARDPSTRADYEQYF
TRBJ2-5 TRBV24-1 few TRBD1 TGTGCCACCAGTGATCCGGGACAGGCCTTCCAAGAGACCCAGTACTTC CATSDPGQAFQETQYF
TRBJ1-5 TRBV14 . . TGTGCCAGCAGCCGACAGCACAATCAGCCCCAGCATTTT CASSRQHNQPQHF
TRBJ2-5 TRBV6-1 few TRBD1 TGTGCCAGCAGAAAACTTCGGACAGGGGGCGGTCAGGAGACCCAGTACTTC CASRKLRTGGGQETQYF
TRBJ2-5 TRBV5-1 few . TGCGCCAGCACCTTACAGACAAGTCAAGAGACCCAGTACTTC CASTLQTSQETQYF
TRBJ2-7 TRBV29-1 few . TGCAGCGTTGAATTGGAGGGCGGCTACGAGCAGTACTTC CSVELEGGYEQYF
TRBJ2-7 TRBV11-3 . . TGTGCCAGCAGCTGGGTCGGGACGCCCAGCTCCTACGAGCAGTACTTC CASSWVGTPSSYEQYF
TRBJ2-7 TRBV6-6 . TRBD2 TGTGCCAGCAGTTACCCACAGCGGGGGGGCTCAGGCGAGCAGTACTTC CASSYPQRGGSGEQYF
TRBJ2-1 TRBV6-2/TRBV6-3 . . TGTGCCAGCAGTTATATCCCGGGAAATGGCCTGTCCTACAATGAGCAGTTCTTC CASSYIPGNGLSYNEQFF
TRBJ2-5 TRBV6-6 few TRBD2 TGTGCCAGCAGTGTACTAGCGGGGGGGCTACAAGAGACCCAGTACTTC CASSVLAGGLQETQYF
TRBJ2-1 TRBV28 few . TGTGCCGGCAGTCCTCCCAGCCTGAGCTCCTACAATGAGCAGTTCTTC CAGSPPSLSSYNEQFF
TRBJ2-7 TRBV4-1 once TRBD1 TGCGCCAGCAGCCGAGATTCCGGGACAGGGTACGCTAGCGGTTCCTACGAGCAGTACTTC CASSRDSGTGYASGSYEQYF
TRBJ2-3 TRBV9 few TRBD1 TGTGCCAGCAGCGTATTCCCCCCGGGACAGGCGACAGATACGCAGTATTTT CASSVFPPGQATDTQYF
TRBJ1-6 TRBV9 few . TGTGCCAGCAGCACCACGGACAGACTTCGTAATTCACCCCTCCACTTT CASSTTDRLRNSPLHF
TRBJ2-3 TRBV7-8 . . TGTGCCAGCAGCATCAGGACCCCTAGCACAGATACGCAGTATTTT CASSIRTPSTDTQYF
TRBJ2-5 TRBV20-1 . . TGCAGTGCTGGAGGACAGATCATCCAAGAGACCCAGTACTTC CSAGGQIIQETQYF
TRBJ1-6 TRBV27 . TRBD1 TGTGCCAGCAGTTTGGGACAGGGGCAACCTAATTCACCCCTCCACTTT CASSLGQGQPNSPLHF
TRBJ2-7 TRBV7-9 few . TGTGCCAGCAGCGAACGGGACACCGGCTCCTACGAGCAGTACTTC CASSERDTGSYEQYF
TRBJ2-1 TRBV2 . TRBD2 TGTGCCAGCAGGGGGGGACTAGCGGGATTCAATGAGCAGTTCTTC CASRGGLAGFNEQFF
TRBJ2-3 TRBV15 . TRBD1 TGTGCCACCAGCTTTTCGACAGGGGCAGATACGCAGTATTTT CATSFSTGADTQYF
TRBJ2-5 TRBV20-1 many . TGCAGTGCTACAGGGAAAGAGACCCAGTACTTC CSATGKETQYF
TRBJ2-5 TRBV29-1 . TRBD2 TGCAGCGTGGGGACACTAGCGGGGGCACAAGAGACCCAGTACTTC CSVGTLAGAQETQYF
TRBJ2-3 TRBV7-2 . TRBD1 TGTGCCAGCAGCTCCAGACAGGGACGGGGATTCACAGATACGCAGTATTTT CASSSRQGRGFTDTQYF
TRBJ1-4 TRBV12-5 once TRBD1 TGTACTAGTGGTTTAGCTCGACAGGGGAATGAAAAACTGTTTTTT CTSGLARQGNEKLFF
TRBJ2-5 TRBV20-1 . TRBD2 TGCAGTGCTAGAGATCCTGCAGGCGGGGGGGAGACCCAGTACTTC CSARDPAGGGETQYF
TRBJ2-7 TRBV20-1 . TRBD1 TGCAGTGCTAGGTCCCTTGGGACAGGCTACTACGAGCAGTACTTC CSARSLGTGYYEQYF
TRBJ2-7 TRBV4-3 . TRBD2 TGCGCCAGCAGCCAAGATCCGGGGCTAGCGGGGAGCTCCTACAATGAGCAGTACTTC CASSQDPGLAGSSYNEQYF
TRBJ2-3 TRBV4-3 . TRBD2 TGCGCCAGCAGCCAAGACCTAGCGGGAGTTTCAGGGGATACGCAGTATTTT CASSQDLAGVSGDTQYF
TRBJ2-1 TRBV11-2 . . TGTGCCAGCAGCCCCCCGAAGCGGGTCTCCTACAATGAGCAGTTCTTC CASSPPKRVSYNEQFF
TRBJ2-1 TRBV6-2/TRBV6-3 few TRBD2 TGTGCCAGCAGTTCCCCGGCTAGCGGGAGGAATGAGCAGTTCTTC CASSSPASGRNEQFF
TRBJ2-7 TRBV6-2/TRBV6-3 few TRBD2 TGTGCCAGCTGGACTAGCGGGAGCTACGAGCAGTACTTC CASWTSGSYEQYF
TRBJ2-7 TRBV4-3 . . TGCGCCAGCAGCCAGGACAGCCTCCCCTACAATGAGCAGTACTTC CASSQDSLPYNEQYF
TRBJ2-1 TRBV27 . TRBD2 TGTGCCAGCAGGGTGAGCGGGATCCCAGAGCAGTTCTTC CASRVSGIPEQFF
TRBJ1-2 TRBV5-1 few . TGCGCCAGCAGCTTGACGAGGGGAGACTATGGCTACACCTTC CASSLTRGDYGYTF
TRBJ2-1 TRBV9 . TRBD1 TGTGCCAGCAGCTCCGCCCGGGACAGGGGTTACAATGAGCAGTTCTTC CASSSARDRGYNEQFF